Listed below are T cell receptor beta chains from one sample, sequenced in a study of regulatory T cells in long-lasting Graves disease. TCRdb redid the calling of the multiplex PCR reads with MiXCR, one entry per CDR3 protein. The sample records 390,000 or so distinct CDR3 sequences, roughly 25% being singletons. The sequencing here drew on peripheral blood mononuclear cells (PBMCs), taken when the disease was refractory, from a patient treated with antithyroid drugs. These receptors all stem from a middle-aged woman with Graves disease. CDR3s include the opening cysteine and the closing phenylalanine or tryptophan. Each record gives: J gene, D gene, V gene, clone size, CDR3 protein, CDR3 DNA. The D gene is left open where the match is weak. Clone size is given for some rows only: seen once, a few or many times, or a class if the clone is expanded.

j_gene: TRBJ2-5
d_gene: NA
v_gene: TRBV20-1
abundance: NA
CDR3aa: CSARQGETQYF
CDR3nt: TGCAGTGCAAGGCAGGGAGAGACCCAGTACTTC

j_gene: TRBJ2-7
d_gene: TRBD1
v_gene: TRBV10-3
abundance: NA
CDR3aa: CAISASDRVTYEQYF
CDR3nt: TGTGCCATCAGCGCCTCTGACAGGGTTACCTACGAGCAGTACTTC

j_gene: TRBJ1-5
d_gene: NA
v_gene: TRBV2
abundance: NA
CDR3aa: CASATPAMGNQLQHF
CDR3nt: TGTGCCAGCGCAACCCCCGCCATGGGAAATCAGCTCCAGCATTTT

j_gene: TRBJ2-6
d_gene: NA
v_gene: TRBV2
abundance: NA
CDR3aa: CASTRSRTDASGANVLTF
CDR3nt: TGTGCCAGCACCCGATCCCGGACAGATGCCTCTGGGGCCAACGTCCTGACTTTC

j_gene: TRBJ2-3
d_gene: NA
v_gene: TRBV7-2
abundance: NA
CDR3aa: CASSLVGGGTDTQYF
CDR3nt: TGTGCCAGCAGCTTAGTTGGTGGGGGCACAGATACGCAGTATTTT

j_gene: TRBJ1-4
d_gene: NA
v_gene: TRBV20-1
abundance: many
CDR3aa: CSAITGVNEKLFF
CDR3nt: TGCAGTGCGATCACGGGGGTGAATGAAAAACTGTTTTTT

j_gene: TRBJ1-5
d_gene: NA
v_gene: TRBV7-8
abundance: many
CDR3aa: CASSATGQGNQPQHF
CDR3nt: TGTGCCAGCAGCGCCACGGGGCAAGGCAATCAGCCCCAGCATTTT

j_gene: TRBJ2-7
d_gene: NA
v_gene: TRBV11-2
abundance: many
CDR3aa: CASKDSTYEQYF
CDR3nt: TGTGCCAGTAAGGACAGTACCTACGAGCAGTACTTC

j_gene: TRBJ2-2
d_gene: TRBD2
v_gene: TRBV10-2
abundance: NA
CDR3aa: CASERESSTGELFF
CDR3nt: TGCGCCAGCGAGCGGGAGAGTTCCACCGGGGAGCTGTTTTTT

j_gene: TRBJ2-7
d_gene: TRBD1
v_gene: TRBV7-9
abundance: many
CDR3aa: CASSLPGQGGEQYF
CDR3nt: TGTGCCAGCAGCCTACCGGGACAGGGAGGCGAGCAGTACTTC

j_gene: TRBJ2-7
d_gene: TRBD2
v_gene: TRBV28
abundance: NA
CDR3aa: CASSHPRTSGRSVWYEQYF
CDR3nt: TGTGCCAGCAGCCATCCCCGGACTAGCGGGAGATCTGTGTGGTACGAGCAGTACTTC

j_gene: TRBJ2-5
d_gene: NA
v_gene: TRBV28
abundance: many
CDR3aa: CASMDQETQYF
CDR3nt: TGTGCCAGCATGGACCAAGAGACCCAGTACTTC

j_gene: TRBJ1-1
d_gene: NA
v_gene: TRBV28
abundance: NA
CDR3aa: CASSPPGVPNTGALF
CDR3nt: TGTGCCAGCAGTCCCCCGGGAGTTCCGAACACTGGAGCTCTCTTT

j_gene: TRBJ2-5
d_gene: NA
v_gene: TRBV13
abundance: many
CDR3aa: CASSSRQSVRETQYF
CDR3nt: TGTGCCAGCAGCTCTCGCCAGTCTGTCCGGGAGACCCAGTACTTC

j_gene: TRBJ1-2
d_gene: NA
v_gene: TRBV6-1
abundance: many
CDR3aa: CASSGGTDGYTF
CDR3nt: TGTGCCAGCTCCGGGGGAACGGATGGCTACACCTTC

j_gene: TRBJ2-5
d_gene: NA
v_gene: TRBV5-1
abundance: NA
CDR3aa: CASSLTRRGQETQYF
CDR3nt: TGCGCCAGCAGTCTAACTCGGAGGGGTCAAGAGACCCAGTACTTC

j_gene: TRBJ2-7
d_gene: NA
v_gene: TRBV6-1
abundance: medium-sized
CDR3aa: CASRLTVRLSYEQYF
CDR3nt: TGTGCCAGCAGATTGACAGTACGTCTCTCCTACGAGCAGTACTTC

j_gene: TRBJ1-2
d_gene: TRBD1
v_gene: TRBV28
abundance: NA
CDR3aa: CASSSGQGSSGYTF
CDR3nt: TGTGCCAGCAGTTCGGGACAGGGGAGTTCTGGCTACACCTTC

j_gene: TRBJ2-1
d_gene: TRBD2
v_gene: TRBV10-3
abundance: NA
CDR3aa: CAISSGSFSYNEQFF
CDR3nt: TGTGCCATCAGTAGCGGGAGTTTCTCCTACAATGAGCAGTTCTTC

j_gene: TRBJ1-5
d_gene: NA
v_gene: TRBV9
abundance: many
CDR3aa: CASSVLRRANQPQHF
CDR3nt: TGTGCCAGCAGCGTCCTACGGAGGGCAAATCAGCCCCAGCATTTT

j_gene: TRBJ2-3
d_gene: NA
v_gene: TRBV20-1
abundance: few
CDR3aa: CSVGRLRQYF
CDR3nt: TGCAGTGTGGGTCGCCTTAGGCAGTATTTT

j_gene: TRBJ1-1
d_gene: NA
v_gene: TRBV11-2
abundance: few
CDR3aa: CASSLDPTSEAFF
CDR3nt: TGTGCCAGCAGCTTAGATCCGACCTCCGAAGCTTTCTTT

j_gene: TRBJ1-2
d_gene: NA
v_gene: TRBV5-6
abundance: NA
CDR3aa: CASSRQVNYGYTF
CDR3nt: TGTGCCAGCAGCCGACAGGTGAACTATGGCTACACCTTC

j_gene: TRBJ2-5
d_gene: TRBD2
v_gene: TRBV7-2
abundance: NA
CDR3aa: CASSLATERLAGGRKTQYF
CDR3nt: TGTGCCAGCAGCTTAGCCACCGAGCGACTAGCGGGAGGAAGGAAGACCCAGTACTTC